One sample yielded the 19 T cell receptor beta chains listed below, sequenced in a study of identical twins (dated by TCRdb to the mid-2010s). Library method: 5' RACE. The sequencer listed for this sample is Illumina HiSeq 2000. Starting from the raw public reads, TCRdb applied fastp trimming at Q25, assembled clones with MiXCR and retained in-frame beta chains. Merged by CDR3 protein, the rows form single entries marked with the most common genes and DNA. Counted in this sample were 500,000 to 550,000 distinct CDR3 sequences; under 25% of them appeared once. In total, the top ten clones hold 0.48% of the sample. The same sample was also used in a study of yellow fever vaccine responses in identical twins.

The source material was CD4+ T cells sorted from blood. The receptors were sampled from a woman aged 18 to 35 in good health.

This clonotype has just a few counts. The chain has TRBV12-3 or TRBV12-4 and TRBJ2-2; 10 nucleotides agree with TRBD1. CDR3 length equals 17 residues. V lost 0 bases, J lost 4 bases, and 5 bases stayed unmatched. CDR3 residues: CASSLASGTGVTGELFF. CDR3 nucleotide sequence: TGTGCCAGCAGTTTAGCTTCCGGGACAGGGGTCACCGGGGAGCTGTTTTTT.

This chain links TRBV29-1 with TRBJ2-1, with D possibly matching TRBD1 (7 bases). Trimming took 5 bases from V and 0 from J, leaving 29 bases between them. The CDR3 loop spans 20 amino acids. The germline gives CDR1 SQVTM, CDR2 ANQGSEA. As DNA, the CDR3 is TGCAGCGTTCGGACAGGCACCGAGAGGAAGCGGGCAAGCTCCTACAATGAGCAGTTCTTC. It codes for CSVRTGTERKRASSYNEQFF.

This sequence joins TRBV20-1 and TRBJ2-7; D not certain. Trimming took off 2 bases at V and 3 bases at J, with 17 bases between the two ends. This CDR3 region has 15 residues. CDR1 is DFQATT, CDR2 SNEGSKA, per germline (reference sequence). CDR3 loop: CSARQSSSPHYEQYF. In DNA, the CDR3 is TGCAGTGCTAGACAGTCGTCAAGCCCCCACTACGAGCAGTACTTC.

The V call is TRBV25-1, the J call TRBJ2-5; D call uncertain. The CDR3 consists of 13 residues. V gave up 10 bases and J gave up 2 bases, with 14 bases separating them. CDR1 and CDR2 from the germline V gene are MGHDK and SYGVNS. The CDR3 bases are TGTGCCACTCTAAGGGATTTACAAGAGACCCAGTACTTC. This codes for CATLRDLQETQYF.

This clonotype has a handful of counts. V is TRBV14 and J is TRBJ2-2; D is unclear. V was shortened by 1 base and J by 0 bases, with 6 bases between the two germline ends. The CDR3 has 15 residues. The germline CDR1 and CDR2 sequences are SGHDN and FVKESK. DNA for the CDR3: TGTGCCAGCAGCCAAGTTCAGACGAACACCGGGGAGCTGTTTTTT. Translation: CASSQVQTNTGELFF.

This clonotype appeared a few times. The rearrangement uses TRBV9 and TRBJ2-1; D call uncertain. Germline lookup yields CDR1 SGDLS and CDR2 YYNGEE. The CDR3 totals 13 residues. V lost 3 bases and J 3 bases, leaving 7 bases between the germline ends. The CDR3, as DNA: TGTGCCAGCAGCGGACAAAACTACAATGAGCAGTTCTTC. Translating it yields CASSGQNYNEQFF.

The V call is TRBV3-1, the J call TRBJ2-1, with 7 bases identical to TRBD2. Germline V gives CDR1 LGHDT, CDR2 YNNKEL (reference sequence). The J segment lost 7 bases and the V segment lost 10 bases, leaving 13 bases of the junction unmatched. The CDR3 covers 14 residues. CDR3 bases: TGTGCCACCTCGAGCGGGATGCAGTTAAATGAGCAGTTCTTC. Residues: CATSSGMQLNEQFF.

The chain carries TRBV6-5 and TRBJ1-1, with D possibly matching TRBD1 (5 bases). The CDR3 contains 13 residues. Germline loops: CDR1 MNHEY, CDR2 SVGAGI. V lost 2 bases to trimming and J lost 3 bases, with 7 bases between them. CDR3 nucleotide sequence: TGTGCCAGCAGTTACGGGGGACACACTGAAGCTTTCTTT. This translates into CASSYGGHTEAFF.

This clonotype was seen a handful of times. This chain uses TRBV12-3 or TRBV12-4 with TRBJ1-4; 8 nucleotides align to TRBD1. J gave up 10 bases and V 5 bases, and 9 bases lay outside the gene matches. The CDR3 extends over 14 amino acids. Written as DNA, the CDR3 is TGTGCCAGCAGTCCGGGACAGGCAGGGGGAAAACTGTTTTTT. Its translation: CASSPGQAGGKLFF.

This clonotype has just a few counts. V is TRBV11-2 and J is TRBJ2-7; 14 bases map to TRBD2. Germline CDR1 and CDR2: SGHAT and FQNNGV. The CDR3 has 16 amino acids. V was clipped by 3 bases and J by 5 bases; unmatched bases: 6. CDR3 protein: CASSLRLAGGPHEQYF. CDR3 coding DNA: TGTGCCAGCAGCTTGAGACTAGCGGGAGGGCCTCACGAGCAGTACTTC.

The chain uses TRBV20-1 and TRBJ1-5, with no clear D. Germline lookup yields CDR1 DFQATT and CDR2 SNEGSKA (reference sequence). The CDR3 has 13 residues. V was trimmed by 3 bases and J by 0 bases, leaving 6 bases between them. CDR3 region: CSASHSSNQPQHF. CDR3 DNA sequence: TGCAGTGCTAGCCACAGTAGCAATCAGCCCCAGCATTTT.

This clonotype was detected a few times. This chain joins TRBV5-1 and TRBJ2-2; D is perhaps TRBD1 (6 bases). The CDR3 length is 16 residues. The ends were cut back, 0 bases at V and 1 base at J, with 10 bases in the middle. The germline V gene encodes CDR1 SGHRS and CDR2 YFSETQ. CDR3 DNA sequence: TGCGCCAGCAGCTTGGAAGGGGGTAGGAACACCGGGGAGCTGTTTTTT. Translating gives CASSLEGGRNTGELFF.

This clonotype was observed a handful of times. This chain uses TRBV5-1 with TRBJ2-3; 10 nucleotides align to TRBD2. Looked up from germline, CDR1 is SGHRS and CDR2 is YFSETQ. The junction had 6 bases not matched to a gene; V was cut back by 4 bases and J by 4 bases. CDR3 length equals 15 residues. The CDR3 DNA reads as TGCGCCAGCAGCATCAGCGGGGGGGCATCAGATACGCAGTATTTT. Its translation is CASSISGGASDTQYF. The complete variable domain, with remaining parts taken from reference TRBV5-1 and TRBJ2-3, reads KAGVTQTPRYLIKTRGQQVTLSCSPISGHRSVSWYQQTPGQGLQFLFEYFSETQRNKGNFPGRFSGRQFSNSRSEMNVSTLELGDSALYLCASSISGGASDTQYFGPGTRLTVL.

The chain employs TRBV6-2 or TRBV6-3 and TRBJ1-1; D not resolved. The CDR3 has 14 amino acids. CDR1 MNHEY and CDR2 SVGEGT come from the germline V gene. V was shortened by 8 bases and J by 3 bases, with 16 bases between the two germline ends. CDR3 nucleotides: TGTGCCAGCTCCGGGGTTTTCATTGACACTGAAGCTTTCTTT. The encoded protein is CASSGVFIDTEAFF.

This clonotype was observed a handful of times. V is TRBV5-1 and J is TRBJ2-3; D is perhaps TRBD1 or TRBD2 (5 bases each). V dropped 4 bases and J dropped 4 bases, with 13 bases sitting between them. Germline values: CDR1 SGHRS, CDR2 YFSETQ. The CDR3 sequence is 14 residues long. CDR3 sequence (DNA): TGCGCCAGCAGCGGGGGACGGAACGCAGATACGCAGTATTTT. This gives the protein CASSGGRNADTQYF.

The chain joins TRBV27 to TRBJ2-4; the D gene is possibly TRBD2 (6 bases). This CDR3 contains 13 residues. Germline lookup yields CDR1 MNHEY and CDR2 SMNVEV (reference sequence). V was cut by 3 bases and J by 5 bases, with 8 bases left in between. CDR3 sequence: CASSLVAENIQYF. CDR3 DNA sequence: TGTGCCAGCAGTTTGGTAGCGGAAAACATTCAGTACTTC.

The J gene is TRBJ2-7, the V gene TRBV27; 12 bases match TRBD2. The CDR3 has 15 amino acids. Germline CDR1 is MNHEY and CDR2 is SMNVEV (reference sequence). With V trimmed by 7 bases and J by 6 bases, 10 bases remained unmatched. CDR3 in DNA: TGTGCCAGCATGTCGTTGACTAGCGGGAGTCGCGAGCAGTACTTC. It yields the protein CASMSLTSGSREQYF.

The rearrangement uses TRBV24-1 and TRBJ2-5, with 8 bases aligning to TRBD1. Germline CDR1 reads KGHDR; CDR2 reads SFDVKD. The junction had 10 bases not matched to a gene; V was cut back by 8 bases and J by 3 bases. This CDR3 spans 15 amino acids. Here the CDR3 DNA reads TGTGCCACCATGGGACCGGACAGGGACAAAGAGACCCAGTACTTC. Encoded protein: CATMGPDRDKETQYF.

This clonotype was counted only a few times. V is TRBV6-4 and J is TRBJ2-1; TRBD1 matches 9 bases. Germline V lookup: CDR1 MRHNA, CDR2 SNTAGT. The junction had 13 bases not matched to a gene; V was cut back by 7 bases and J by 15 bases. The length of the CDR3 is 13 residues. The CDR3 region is CASNGQGRGKLFF. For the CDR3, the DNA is TGTGCCAGCAATGGACAGGGGCGTGGTAAGCTGTTCTTC.